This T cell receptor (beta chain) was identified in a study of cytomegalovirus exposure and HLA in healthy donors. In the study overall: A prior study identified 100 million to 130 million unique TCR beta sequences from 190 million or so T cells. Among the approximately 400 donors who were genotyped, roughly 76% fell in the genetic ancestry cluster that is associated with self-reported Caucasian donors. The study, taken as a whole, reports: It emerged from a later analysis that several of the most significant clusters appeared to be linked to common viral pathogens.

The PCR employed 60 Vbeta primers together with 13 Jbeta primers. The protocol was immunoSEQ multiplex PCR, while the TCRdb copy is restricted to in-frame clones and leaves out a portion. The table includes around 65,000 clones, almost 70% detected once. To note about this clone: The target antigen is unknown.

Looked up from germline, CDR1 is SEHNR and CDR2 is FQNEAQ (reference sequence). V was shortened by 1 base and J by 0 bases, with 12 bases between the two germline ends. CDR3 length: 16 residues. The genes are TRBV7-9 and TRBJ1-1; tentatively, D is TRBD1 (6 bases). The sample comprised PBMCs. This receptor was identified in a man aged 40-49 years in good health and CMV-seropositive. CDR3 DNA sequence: TGTGCCAGCAGCTTAGAGGGGGGGCTTTTGAACACTGAAGCTTTCTTT. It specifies CASSLEGGLLNTEAFF.